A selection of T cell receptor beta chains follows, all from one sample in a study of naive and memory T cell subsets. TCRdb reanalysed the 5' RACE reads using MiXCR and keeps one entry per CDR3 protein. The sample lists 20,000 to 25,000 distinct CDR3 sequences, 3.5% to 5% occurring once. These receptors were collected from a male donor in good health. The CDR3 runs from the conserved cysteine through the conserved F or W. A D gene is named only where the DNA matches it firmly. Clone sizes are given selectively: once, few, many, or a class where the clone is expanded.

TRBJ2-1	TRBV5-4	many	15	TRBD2	TGTGCCAGCAGCTTGATAGTAGCGGGGAAGAATGAGCAGTTCTTC	CASSLIVAGKNEQFF
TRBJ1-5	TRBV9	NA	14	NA	TGTGCCAGCAGCGTAGCGCCCGAGAATCAGCCCCAGCATTTT	CASSVAPENQPQHF
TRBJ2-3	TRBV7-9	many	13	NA	TGTGCCAGCAGCTTATGGCAGTCAGATACGCAGTATTTT	CASSLWQSDTQYF
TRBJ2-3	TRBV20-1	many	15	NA	TGCAGTGCGGCGTGGGGGAGTAGTGGCACAGATACGCAGTATTTT	CSAAWGSSGTDTQYF
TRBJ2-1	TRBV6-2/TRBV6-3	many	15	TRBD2	TGTGCCAGCAGGGTCTGGACTAGCGGACCCAATGAGCAGTTCTTC	CASRVWTSGPNEQFF
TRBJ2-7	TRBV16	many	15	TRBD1	TGTGCCAGCAGCGACTCCGGGACAGGGCCCTACGAGCAGTACTTC	CASSDSGTGPYEQYF
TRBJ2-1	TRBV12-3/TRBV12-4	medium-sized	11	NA	TGTGCCAGCAGCCAGTACAATGAGCAGTTCTTC	CASSQYNEQFF
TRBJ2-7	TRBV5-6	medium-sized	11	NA	TGTGCCAGCAGCTTGGCCCGGGAGCAGTACTTC	CASSLAREQYF
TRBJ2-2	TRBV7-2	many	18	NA	TGTGCCAGCAGCTTAACGTCCGGCACCCTTAGAACCACCGGGGAGCTGTTTTTT	CASSLTSGTLRTTGELFF
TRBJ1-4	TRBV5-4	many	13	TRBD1	TGTGCCAGCCAGGGGGCAACTAATGAAAAACTGTTTTTT	CASQGATNEKLFF
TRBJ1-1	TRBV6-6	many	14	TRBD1	TGTGCCAGCAGTGACAGGGGCTTAGACACTGAAGCTTTCTTT	CASSDRGLDTEAFF
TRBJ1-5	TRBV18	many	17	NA	TGTGCCAGCTCACTAACGGCCGGGTCGGGGGACAATCAGCCCCAGCATTTT	CASSLTAGSGDNQPQHF
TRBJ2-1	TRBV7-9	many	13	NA	TGTGCCAGCAGCTGGGTCAGCAAAAATGAGCAGTTCTTC	CASSWVSKNEQFF
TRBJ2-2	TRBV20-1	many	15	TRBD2	TGCAGTGCTAGAGATGGGACTAGCGACACCGGGGAGCTGTTTTTT	CSARDGTSDTGELFF
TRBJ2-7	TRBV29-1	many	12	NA	TGCAGCGTTGTTCTGGGGACCCACGAGCAGTACTTC	CSVVLGTHEQYF
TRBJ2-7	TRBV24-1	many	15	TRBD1	TGTGCCACCAGTGCTCCGGGACAGGGGAACCCTACGTTGTACTTC	CATSAPGQGNPTLYF
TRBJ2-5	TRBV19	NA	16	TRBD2	TGTGCCAGTAGTATTATCTGTCGGGGGGGCGACGAGACCCAGTACTTC	CASSIICRGGDETQYF
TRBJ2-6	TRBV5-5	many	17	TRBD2	TGTGCCAGCAGTCAAACCGGGACTAGCTCCGGGGCCAACGTCCTGACTTTC	CASSQTGTSSGANVLTF
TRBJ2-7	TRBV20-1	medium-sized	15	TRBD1	TGCAGTGCTAGAGATTTCGGGACAGGGTCTACTGGGCAGTACTTC	CSARDFGTGSTGQYF
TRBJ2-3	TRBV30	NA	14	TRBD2	TGTGCCTGGAGTTGGGGGGGGGGGACAGATACGCAGTATTTT	CAWSWGGGTDTQYF
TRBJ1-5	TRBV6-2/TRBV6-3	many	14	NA	TGTGCCAGCAGCGAGGACTATAGCAATCAGCCCCAGCATTTT	CASSEDYSNQPQHF
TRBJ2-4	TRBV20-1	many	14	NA	TGCAGTGCCGTCACAGGGCTAGCCAAAAACATTCAGTACTTC	CSAVTGLAKNIQYF
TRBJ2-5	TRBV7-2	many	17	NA	TGTGCCAGCAGCTTATCTAAGGGATCCAGGGCTATAGAGACCCAGTACTTC	CASSLSKGSRAIETQYF
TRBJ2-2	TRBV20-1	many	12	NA	TGCAGTGCTACGACAAACACCGGGGAGCTGTTTTTT	CSATTNTGELFF
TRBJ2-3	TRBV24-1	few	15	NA	TGTGCCACCAGTGCAGGCAGAAGCCCCACAGATACGCAGTATTTT	CATSAGRSPTDTQYF
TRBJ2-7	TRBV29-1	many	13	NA	TGCAGCACCTCCGGGCCGGGGGACTACGAGCAGTACTTC	CSTSGPGDYEQYF
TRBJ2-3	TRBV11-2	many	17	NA	TGTGCCAGCAGCTTTGGGGGGTCCCACTTTAACACAGATACGCAGTATTTT	CASSFGGSHFNTDTQYF
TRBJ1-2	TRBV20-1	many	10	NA	TGCAGTGCAAAGGACCATGGCTACACCTTC	CSAKDHGYTF
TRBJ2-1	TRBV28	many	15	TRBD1	TGTGCCAGCAGTCTCTTCGGACAGGGGTCGGGTGAGCAGTTCTTC	CASSLFGQGSGEQFF
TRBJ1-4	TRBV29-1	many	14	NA	TGCAGCGTGGCAGAGGGCACGACTAATGAAAAACTGTTTTTT	CSVAEGTTNEKLFF
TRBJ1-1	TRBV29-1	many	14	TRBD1	TGCAGCGCCCGGGACAGGGGGCGCGTAACTGAAGCTTTCTTT	CSARDRGRVTEAFF
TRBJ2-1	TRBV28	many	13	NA	TGTGCCAGCATGGGGAGGGGGGCCGATGAGCAGTTCTTC	CASMGRGADEQFF
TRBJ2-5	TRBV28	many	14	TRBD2	TGTGCCAGCAGTTTAGCGGGGGGGCCAGAGACCCAGTACTTC	CASSLAGGPETQYF
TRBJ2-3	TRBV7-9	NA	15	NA	TGTGCCAGCAGCTTAGACCCGGGGGTCACAGATACGCAGTATTTT	CASSLDPGVTDTQYF
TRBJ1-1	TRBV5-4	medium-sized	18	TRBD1	TGTGCCAGCAGCTTGGGGTGGGGTCAGGGGGAATCCTCGGTTGAAGCTTTCTTT	CASSLGWGQGESSVEAFF
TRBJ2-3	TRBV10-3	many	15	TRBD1	TGTGCCATCAGTGAGAGACAGGGGGCCGAAGATACGCAGTATTTT	CAISERQGAEDTQYF
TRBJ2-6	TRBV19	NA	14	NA	TGTGCCAGTAGTATGTGGGCTGGGGCCAACGTCCTGACTTTC	CASSMWAGANVLTF
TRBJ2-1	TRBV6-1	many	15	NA	TGTGCCAGCAGTGTTAGCGGAGGCTCCTACAATGAGCAGTTCTTC	CASSVSGGSYNEQFF
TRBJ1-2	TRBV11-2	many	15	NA	TGTGCCAGCAGCCCCACGGCGGGCTCTATATATGGCTACACCTTC	CASSPTAGSIYGYTF
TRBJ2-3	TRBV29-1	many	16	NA	TGCAGCGGCTCGAGGGTAGCGGAGCTTAACACAGATACGCAGTATTTT	CSGSRVAELNTDTQYF
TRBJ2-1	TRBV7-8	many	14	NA	TGTGCCAGCAGCTTAGGAGGGTCCTACAATGAGCAGTTCTTC	CASSLGGSYNEQFF
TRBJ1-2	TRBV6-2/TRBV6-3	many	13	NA	TGTGCCAGCAGTTACCGACAGACCTATGGCTACACCTTC	CASSYRQTYGYTF
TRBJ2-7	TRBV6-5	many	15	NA	TGTGCCAGCAGCCGGGGTAGGGGAGGCCTATACGAGCAGTACTTC	CASSRGRGGLYEQYF
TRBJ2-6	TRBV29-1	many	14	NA	TGCAGCGTTGACCAGGGCTCTGGGGCCAACGTCCTGACTTTC	CSVDQGSGANVLTF
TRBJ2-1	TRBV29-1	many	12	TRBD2	TGCAGCGTTGGGGCGGGAGGCGGTGAGCAGTTCTTC	CSVGAGGGEQFF
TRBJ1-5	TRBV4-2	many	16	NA	TGTGCCAGCAGCCAGACGTCAGGGGTCGGGAGTCAGCCCCAGCATTTT	CASSQTSGVGSQPQHF
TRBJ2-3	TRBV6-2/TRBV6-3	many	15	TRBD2	TGTGCCAGCGGAACGGCGGGGGGACACACAGATACGCAGTATTTT	CASGTAGGHTDTQYF
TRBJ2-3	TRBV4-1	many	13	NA	TGCGCCAGCAGCCAACCTAGCCTGGATACGCAGTATTTT	CASSQPSLDTQYF
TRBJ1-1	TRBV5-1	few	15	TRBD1	TGCGCCAGCACGAAGCCGGGACAGGGGAACACTGAAGCTTTCTTT	CASTKPGQGNTEAFF
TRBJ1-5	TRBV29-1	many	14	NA	TGCAGCGTCGCCTGGGGGTATAGCAATCAGCCCCAGCATTTT	CSVAWGYSNQPQHF
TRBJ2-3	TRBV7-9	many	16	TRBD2	TGTGCCAGCATGAGATTGGGGAGGGCCTTACAAGATACGCAGTATTTT	CASMRLGRALQDTQYF
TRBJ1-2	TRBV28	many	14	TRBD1	TGTGCCAGCTCAGGGACAGGGGGCCGTAGGGGCTACACCTTC	CASSGTGGRRGYTF